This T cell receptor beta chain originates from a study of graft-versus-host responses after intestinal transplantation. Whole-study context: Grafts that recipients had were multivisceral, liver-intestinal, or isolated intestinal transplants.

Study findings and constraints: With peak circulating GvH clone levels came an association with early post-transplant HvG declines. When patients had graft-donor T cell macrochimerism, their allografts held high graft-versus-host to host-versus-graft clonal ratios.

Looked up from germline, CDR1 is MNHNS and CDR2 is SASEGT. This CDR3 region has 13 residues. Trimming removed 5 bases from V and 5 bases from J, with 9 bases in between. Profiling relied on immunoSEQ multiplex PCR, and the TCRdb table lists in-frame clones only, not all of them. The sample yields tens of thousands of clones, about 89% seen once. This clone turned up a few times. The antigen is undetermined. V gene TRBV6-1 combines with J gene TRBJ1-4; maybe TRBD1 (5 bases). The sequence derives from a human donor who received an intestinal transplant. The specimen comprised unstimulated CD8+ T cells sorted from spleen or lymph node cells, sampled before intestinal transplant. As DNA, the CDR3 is TGTGCCAGCAGTAAACAGGAGAATGAAAAACTGTTTTTT. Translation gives CASSKQENEKLFF.